This T cell receptor (beta chain) was observed in a study of T cells after yellow fever vaccination. Study-wide background: With SMART-Seq v4 Ultra Low Input, the fractions containing low cell numbers were prepared. Findings and limits, study-wide: The CD4 and CD8 compartments had a small share of their clonotypes in common. The booster response re-showed most primary clones: around 96% CD4, more than 80% CD8.

TCR cDNA, made by 5'RACE template switching, carried an added universal primer site and UMIs. TCRdb passed the 5' RACE reads through MiXCR, listing each CDR3 protein once. The top ten clones hold roughly 0.86% of a sample with about 240,000 distinct CDR3 sequences, 6.9% of them seen once. The CDR3 runs 18 residues. This clonotype was seen once. Its target is unknown. The rearrangement uses TRBV21-1 and TRBJ1-6; the table gives TRBD1 as D, unverified against the DNA. TRBV21-1 constitutes a pseudogene. The receptor was derived from a man aged 25-45 years who received the YFV17D yellow fever vaccine. Source: CD4+ T cells sorted from PBMCs, taken 15 days after the yellow fever booster vaccination. In nucleotides, the CDR3 is TGTGCCAGCAGCAAAGTTGTGGCGGGACAGCAAAGTAAGTCACCCCTCCACTTT. Translation gives CASSKVVAGQQSKSPLHF.